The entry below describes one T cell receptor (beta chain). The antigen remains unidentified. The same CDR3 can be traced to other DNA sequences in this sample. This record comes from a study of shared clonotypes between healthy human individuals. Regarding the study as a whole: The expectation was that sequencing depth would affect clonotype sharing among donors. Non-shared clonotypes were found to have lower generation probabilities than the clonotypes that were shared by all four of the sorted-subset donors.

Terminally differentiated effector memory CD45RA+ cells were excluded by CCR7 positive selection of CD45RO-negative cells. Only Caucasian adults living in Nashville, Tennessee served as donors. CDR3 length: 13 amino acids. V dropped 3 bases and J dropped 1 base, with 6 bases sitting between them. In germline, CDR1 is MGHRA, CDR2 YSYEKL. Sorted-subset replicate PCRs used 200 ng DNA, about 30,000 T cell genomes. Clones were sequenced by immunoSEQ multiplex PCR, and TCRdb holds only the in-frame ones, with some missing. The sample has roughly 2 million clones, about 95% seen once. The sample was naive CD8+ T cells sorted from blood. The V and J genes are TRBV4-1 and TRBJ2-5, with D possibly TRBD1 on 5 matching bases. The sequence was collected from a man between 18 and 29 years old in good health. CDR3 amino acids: CASSQGPQETQYF. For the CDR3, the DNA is TGCGCCAGCAGCCAGGGGCCCCAAGAGACCCAGTACTTC.